Many counts were recorded for the clone carrying this T cell receptor beta chain. CDR3 length: 13 amino acids. Germline V gene data show CDR1 as SGDLS and CDR2 as YYNGEE. V lost 3 bases and J lost 5; bases outside the gene matches: 0. Time point given: newly diagnosed GD, antithyroid drugs for less than 3 months. PBMC RNA was the source of the TCR library. The data belong to a study of regulatory T cells in long-lasting Graves disease. Through Arm-PCR of CDR3 regions and iRepertoire HTBI primers, TCR beta libraries were built. MiXCR, applied by TCRdb to the multiplex PCR reads, yields one record per CDR3 protein. The sample lists fewer than 350,000 distinct CDR3 sequences; 15% to 20% were seen once.

The sequence was obtained from a female donor with Graves disease. Sequenced here: peripheral blood mononuclear cells (PBMCs), sampled at new diagnosis, from a patient treated with antithyroid drugs. The chain carries TRBV9 and TRBJ2-7, with 12 bases aligning to TRBD2. The CDR3 nucleotides read TGTGCCAGCAGCGGGACTAGCGGGAACGAGCAGTACTTC. Translated, it gives CASSGTSGNEQYF. The variable domain in full, completed from reference TRBV9 and TRBJ2-7, reads DSGVTQTPKHLITATGQRVTLRCSPRSGDLSVYWYQQSLDQGLQFLIQYYNGEERAKGNILERFSAQQFPDLHSELNLSSLELGDSALYFCASSGTSGNEQYFGPGTRLTVT.